This TCR beta chain was documented in a study of PD-1 blockade in classical Hodgkin lymphoma. Findings of the study overall: Patients who initiated nivolumab within 1 year of ASCT were excluded.

The sample's time point: cycle 4 day 1 (C4D1), after five to seven weeks of nivolumab. Every single patient, without exception, relapsed after autologous stem cell transplantation, and brentuximab vedotin exposure varied. The CDR3 is 16 amino acids. Germline lookup yields CDR1 MNHEY and CDR2 SMNVEV (reference sequence). Trimming removed 6 bases from V and 1 base from J; junction bases left unmatched: 9. As for this clone: Its antigen is unknown.

Sequencing used immunoSEQ multiplex PCR; TCRdb keeps in-frame clones, though not all of them. Of around 20,000 clones in the sample, over 75% are singletons; the top ten hold around 22%. The sample here was peripheral blood mononuclear cells (PBMCs), taken before the fourth cycle of nivolumab. The source is a human donor with classical Hodgkin lymphoma. V and J are TRBV27 and TRBJ2-3; 8 positions match TRBD1. The CDR3 sequence is CASSFRQGLGTDTQYF. DNA for the CDR3: TGTGCCAGCAGCTTCAGACAGGGGTTGGGCACAGATACGCAGTATTTT.